Below, 30 T cell receptor beta chains from the same sample are listed, as sequenced in a study of STAT5B mutations in CD4+ large granular lymphocyte leukemia. Data came from immunoSEQ multiplex PCR; TCRdb stores just in-frame clones and leaves some out. Among over 950 clones listed, roughly 74% were seen once. Source material: PBMCs. The receptors come from a man between 60 and 75 years old with CD4+ T-cell large granular lymphocyte leukemia.

The chain couples TRBV27 to TRBJ2-7, with D unclear. CDR3 size: 15 residues. Germline CDR1 MNHEY, CDR2 SMNVEV (reference sequence). The V end was cut by 7 bases, the J end by 1 base, with 17 bases between. The CDR3 spells CASKAGPASSYEQYF. CDR3 DNA sequence: TGTGCCAGCAAGGCCGGGCCAGCCTCGTCCTACGAGCAGTACTTC.

The chain carries TRBV9 and TRBJ2-1; the match to TRBD2 covers 7 bases. The CDR3 length is 16 residues. V lost 3 bases and J lost 3; bases outside the gene matches: 9. The germline V gene encodes CDR1 SGDLS and CDR2 YYNGEE. DNA for the CDR3: TGTGCCAGCAGCGCTCTACCTGGACTAGACTACAATGAGCAGTTCTTC. Its protein product is CASSALPGLDYNEQFF.

The V call is TRBV7-2, the J call TRBJ2-1; possibly TRBD2 for D (7 bases). The V end lost 5 bases, the J end lost 9 bases, and 26 bases lay between the germline ends. This CDR3 is 17 amino acids long. Per germline, CDR1 SGHTA and CDR2 FQGNSA. This CDR3 reads CASSPLGGGGPISEQFF. In DNA form, the CDR3 reads TGTGCCAGCAGCCCCCTGGGAGGGGGGGGGCCGATTAGTGAGCAGTTCTTC.

V usage is TRBV4-2 and J usage is TRBJ1-2, with a weak D call TRBD1 (5 bases). This CDR3 has 12 amino acids. V was clipped by 3 bases and J by 7 bases, with 9 bases between them. Germline V gene lookup returns CDR1 LGHNA and CDR2 YNFKEQ. Written as DNA, the CDR3 is TGTGCCAGCAGCCAGGGGACTGGTGGCTACACCTTC. Residues: CASSQGTGGYTF.

The CDR3: CASSSTRGTEEQETQYF. For the CDR3, the DNA is TGTGCCAGCAGCTCGACCCGGGGGACAGAGGAACAAGAGACCCAGTACTTC. The chain joins TRBV11-1 to TRBJ2-5, with a tentative D call TRBD1 (7 bases). The CDR3 consists of 17 residues. V lost 4 bases to trimming and J lost 2 bases, with 20 bases between them. Germline CDR1 reads SGHAT; CDR2 reads FQDESV (reference sequence).

This clone was found once. J is TRBJ2-1 and V is TRBV5-8; 9 bases are shared with TRBD2. Germline V gene sequence: CDR1 SGHTS, CDR2 YDEGEE. Trimming at V came to 6 bases and at J to 8 bases, leaving 9 bases not matched to a gene. The CDR3 contains 14 residues. CDR3 amino acids: CASNGLAGIDEQFF. Here the CDR3 DNA reads TGTGCCAGCAATGGGCTAGCGGGGATAGATGAGCAGTTCTTC.

The chain has TRBV15 and TRBJ1-1; D unresolved. Trimming took off 0 bases at V and 6 bases at J, with 8 bases between the two ends. The CDR3 is 13 amino acids. In germline, CDR1 is LNHNV, CDR2 YYDKDF (reference sequence). Written as DNA, the CDR3 is TGTGCCACCAGCAGAGATTGGTTACCTGAAGCTTTCTTT. Residues: CATSRDWLPEAFF.

The rearrangement uses TRBV4-3 and TRBJ2-1; TRBD2 matches 13 bases. In germline, CDR1 is LGHNA, CDR2 YSLEER. The V gene end was trimmed by 3 bases and the J gene end by 6 bases; junction bases not matched to a gene: 5. The CDR3 extends over 16 amino acids. CDR3 loop: CASSQELAGGLNEQFF. The CDR3 DNA is TGCGCCAGCAGCCAGGAACTAGCGGGGGGGCTCAATGAGCAGTTCTTC.

This clone appeared once. This chain connects TRBV11-1 to TRBJ2-3; D is undetermined. The ends were cut back, 1 base at V and 2 bases at J, with 13 bases in the middle. Looked up from germline, CDR1 is SGHAT and CDR2 is FQDESV (reference sequence). The CDR3 runs 16 residues. CDR3 loop: CASSLGALPTTDTQYF. DNA for the CDR3: TGTGCCAGCAGCTTAGGGGCCCTGCCCACCACAGATACGCAGTATTTT.

The V call is TRBV4-3, the J call TRBJ1-2; D remains unclear. The germline V gene has CDR1 LGHNA and CDR2 YSLEER. Trimming cost V 0 bases and J 4 bases, with 12 bases left between them. This CDR3 is built from 15 residues. The CDR3 spells CASSQEEAAPYGYTF. The CDR3 bases are TGCGCCAGCAGCCAAGAAGAGGCAGCACCCTATGGCTACACCTTC.

The chain carries TRBV2 and TRBJ2-1, with 11 bases identical to TRBD2. From germline, CDR1 is SNHLY and CDR2 FYNNEI. Losses at the gene ends were 10 bases for V and 0 bases for J; bases not matched to a gene: 14. There are 18 residues in the CDR3. CDR3 loop: CAITPELAGASSYNEQFF. CDR3 DNA: TGTGCCATCACGCCAGAACTAGCGGGGGCGAGCTCCTACAATGAGCAGTTCTTC.

The rearrangement uses TRBV28 and TRBJ2-7; the match to TRBD1 covers 9 bases. Germline loops: CDR1 MDHEN, CDR2 SYDVKM. The ends lost 6 bases at V and 7 bases at J; junction bases unmatched: 13. This CDR3 spans 15 amino acids. DNA for the CDR3: TGTGCCAGCAGCCCGGGACAGGGCGCTCTGGAAGAGCAGTACTTC. Translated: CASSPGQGALEEQYF.

The chain carries TRBV11-2 and TRBJ1-3; D remains ambiguous. CDR1 SGHAT and CDR2 FQNNGV come from the germline V gene. V gave up 6 bases and J gave up 4 bases, with 10 bases separating them. The CDR3 totals 13 residues. The CDR3, as DNA: TGTGCCAGCAGGGCGGGATTCGGAAACACCATATATTTT. The encoded protein is CASRAGFGNTIYF.

The chain links TRBV6-5 to TRBJ1-2, with D possibly TRBD1 on 5 matching bases. The length of the CDR3 is 14 residues. Trimming left V 5 bases short and J 5 bases short, with 15 bases between. Per germline, CDR1 MNHEY and CDR2 SVGAGI. The CDR3 coding sequence is TGTGCCAGCAGTGGGTCAGACAGCGCGTATGGCTACACCTTC. Translated, it gives CASSGSDSAYGYTF.

The chain couples TRBV7-9 to TRBJ2-2; the match to TRBD2 covers 8 bases. The J segment lost 3 bases and the V segment lost 11 bases, leaving 5 bases of the junction unmatched. CDR1 and CDR2 from the germline V gene are SEHNR and FQNEAQ (reference sequence). This CDR3 region has 13 residues. The CDR3 sequence: CAETAGDTGELFF. CDR3 DNA sequence: TGTGCCGAGACAGCGGGGGACACCGGGGAGCTGTTTTTT.

This clone was found once. The rearrangement links TRBV27 to TRBJ1-2, with 9 bases lining up with TRBD1. Trimming at V came to 6 bases and at J to 4 bases, leaving 15 bases not matched to a gene. CDR1 is MNHEY, CDR2 SMNVEV, per germline (reference sequence). There are 17 residues in the CDR3. The CDR3: CASSLQTGTGSPYGYTF. The CDR3 DNA sequence: TGTGCCAGCAGCCTTCAGACCGGGACAGGGAGCCCCTATGGCTACACCTTC.

This sequence joins TRBV9 and TRBJ1-1; tentatively, D is TRBD1 (6 bases). V was shortened by 5 bases and J by 1 base, with 15 bases between the two germline ends. The germline gives CDR1 SGDLS, CDR2 YYNGEE. CDR3 length equals 15 residues. The CDR3 sequence is CASSERGHSNTEAFF. As DNA, the CDR3 is TGTGCCAGCAGTGAACGGGGGCACTCGAACACTGAAGCTTTCTTT.

The rearrangement uses TRBV28 and TRBJ1-2; 7 bases agree with TRBD1. CDR3 size: 15 residues. V trimming: 6 bases; J trimming: 7 bases; junction bases outside the gene matches: 14. CDR1 and CDR2 from the germline V gene are MDHEN and SYDVKM. The CDR3 DNA reads TGTGCCAGCAGGCCGTTACTAGGGACAGCGAGTGGCTACACCTTC. Encoded protein: CASRPLLGTASGYTF.

The gene calls are TRBV28 and TRBJ2-7; TRBD2 agrees at 8 bases. Trimming at V came to 5 bases and at J to 6 bases, leaving 12 bases not matched to a gene. The CDR3 covers 15 residues. CDR1 is MDHEN, CDR2 SYDVKM, per germline. The CDR3 here is CASSLIVRGGPEQYF. CDR3 nucleotide sequence: TGTGCCAGCAGTCTGATCGTTCGGGGGGGGCCCGAGCAGTACTTC. Full variable domain (missing parts from reference TRBV28 and TRBJ2-7): DVKVTQSSRYLVKRTGEKVFLECVQDMDHENMFWYRQDPGLGLRLIYFSYDVKMKEKGDIPEGYSVSREKKERFSLILESASTNQTSMYLCASSLIVRGGPEQYFGPGTRLTVT.

The rearrangement uses TRBV7-2 and TRBJ2-7, with 8 bases identical to TRBD2. The CDR3 contains 14 residues. After removal of 7 bases from V and 6 bases from J, the junction contained 11 bases not matched to a gene. The germline CDR1 and CDR2 sequences are SGHTA and FQGNSA. The CDR3, as DNA: TGTGCCAGCACTCCCTACGGGGGGGGCGCCGAGCAGTACTTC. Its protein is CASTPYGGGAEQYF.

V is TRBV19 and J is TRBJ2-3; either TRBD1 or TRBD2 may fit D (7 bases each). The CDR3 is 15 amino acids. V lost 7 bases, J lost 0 bases, and 14 bases lay in between. Germline assignment: CDR1 LNHDA and CDR2 SQIVND (reference sequence). CDR3 loop: CASKTGTTSTDTQYF. As DNA, the CDR3 is TGTGCCAGTAAGACAGGGACTACTAGCACAGATACGCAGTATTTT.

The chain is built from TRBV28 and TRBJ1-6; TRBD1 is a possible D gene (5 bases). CDR1 and CDR2 from the germline V gene are MDHEN and SYDVKM. There are 15 residues in the CDR3. The germline V and J ends were trimmed by 4 bases and 7 bases, with 14 bases remaining between them. This CDR3 reads CASSSWTSRNSPLHF. The CDR3 DNA reads as TGTGCCAGCAGTTCCTGGACATCTAGGAATTCACCCCTCCACTTT.

The chain joins TRBV13 to TRBJ1-2; D remains ambiguous. Trimming pared 7 bases from V and 2 bases from J, leaving 14 bases between. Germline lookup yields CDR1 PRHDT and CDR2 FYEKMQ (reference sequence). The CDR3 contains 14 residues. CDR3 coding DNA: TGTGCCAGCAAACAAACGTACGGCAACTATGGCTACACCTTC. Amino acid sequence: CASKQTYGNYGYTF.

V and J are TRBV7-2 and TRBJ1-4; D not certain. The length of the CDR3 is 15 residues. Germline lookup yields CDR1 SGHTA and CDR2 FQGNSA. V dropped 1 base and J dropped 8 bases, with 14 bases sitting between them. CDR3 nucleotide sequence: TGTGCCAGCAGCTTAGAAGCGGGAATTGGAGAAAAACTGTTTTTT. It specifies CASSLEAGIGEKLFF.

This clone counts as medium-sized. The rearrangement links TRBV27 to TRBJ2-3; 9 nucleotides match TRBD2. The CDR3 runs 16 residues. CDR1 and CDR2 from the germline V gene are MNHEY and SMNVEV (reference sequence). Trimming cost V 4 bases and J 4 bases; bases outside gene matches: 9. The DNA for the CDR3 is TGTGCCAGCAGTTCTCTGAGCGGGGGGCCTCCAGATACGCAGTATTTT. Translating gives CASSSLSGGPPDTQYF.

The chain employs TRBV11-2 and TRBJ2-1; TRBD1 agrees at 7 bases. From germline, CDR1 is SGHAT and CDR2 FQNNGV. V lost 1 base, J lost 8 bases, and 8 bases stayed unmatched. This CDR3 contains 15 residues. CDR3 DNA sequence: TGTGCCAGCAGCTTAGGGGCAGGGGGACGACATGAGCAGTTCTTC. It yields the protein CASSLGAGGRHEQFF.

V gene TRBV7-8 combines with J gene TRBJ1-5, with a weak D call TRBD1 (6 bases). The CDR3 consists of 15 residues. The germline CDR1 and CDR2 sequences are SGHVS and FQNEAQ. Trimming left V 4 bases short and J 5 bases short, with 15 bases between. The CDR3 DNA reads TGTGCCAGCAGCTCCCTCGGGGGGGCCCATCAGCCCCAGCATTTT. Protein sequence: CASSSLGGAHQPQHF. Using reference TRBV7-8 and TRBJ1-5 for the parts outside the CDR3, the full variable domain is GAGVSQSPRYKVAKRGQDVALRCDPISGHVSLFWYQQALGQGPEFLTYFQNEAQLDKSGLPSDRFFAERPEGSVSTLKIQRTQQEDSAVYLCASSSLGGAHQPQHFGDGTRLSIL.

This sequence joins TRBV7-2 and TRBJ2-7, with 8 bases aligning to TRBD2. Per the germline V gene, CDR1 is SGHTA and CDR2 is FQGNSA. V shed 3 bases, J shed 7 bases, and the junction held 11 bases outside the gene matches. CDR3 length: 15 amino acids. The CDR3: CASSFYGGGLGEQYF. The CDR3 DNA reads TGTGCCAGCAGCTTCTACGGGGGGGGGTTAGGGGAGCAGTACTTC. Full variable domain (rest looked up from reference TRBV7-2 and TRBJ2-7): GAGVSQSPSNKVTEKGKDVELRCDPISGHTALYWYRQSLGQGLEFLIYFQGNSAPDKSGLPSDRFSAERTGGSVSTLTIQRTQQEDSAVYLCASSFYGGGLGEQYFGPGTRLTVT.

This clone is classed as medium-sized. CDR3 protein: CASSPNLSSGNTIYF. CDR3 bases: TGTGCCAGCAGCCCCAATCTGAGCTCTGGAAACACCATATATTTT. V usage is TRBV7-9 and J usage is TRBJ1-3; D gene uncertain. The germline V gene has CDR1 SEHNR and CDR2 FQNEAQ (reference sequence). V was trimmed by 5 bases and J by 0 bases, leaving 11 bases between them. This CDR3 region has 15 residues.

This clone was detected only a few times. The genes are TRBV7-2 and TRBJ1-4; D is unclear. V dropped 1 base and J dropped 0 bases, with 6 bases sitting between them. Per germline, CDR1 SGHTA and CDR2 FQGNSA. This CDR3 has 15 amino acids. CDR3 coding DNA: TGTGCCAGCAGCTTAGGGGCTGCAACTAATGAAAAACTGTTTTTT. Its protein is CASSLGAATNEKLFF.